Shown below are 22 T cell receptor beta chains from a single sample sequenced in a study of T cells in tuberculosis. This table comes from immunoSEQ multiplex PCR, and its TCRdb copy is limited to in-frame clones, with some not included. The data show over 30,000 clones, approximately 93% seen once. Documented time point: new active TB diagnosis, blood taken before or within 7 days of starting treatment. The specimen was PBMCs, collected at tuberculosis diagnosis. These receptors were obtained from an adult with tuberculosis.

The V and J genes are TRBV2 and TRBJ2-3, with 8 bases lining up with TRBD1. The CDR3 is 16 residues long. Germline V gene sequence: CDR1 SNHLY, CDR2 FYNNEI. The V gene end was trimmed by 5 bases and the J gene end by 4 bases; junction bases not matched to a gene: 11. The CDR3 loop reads CASSRRQGTVADTQYF. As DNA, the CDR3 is TGTGCCAGCAGTCGAAGACAGGGGACAGTGGCAGATACGCAGTATTTT.

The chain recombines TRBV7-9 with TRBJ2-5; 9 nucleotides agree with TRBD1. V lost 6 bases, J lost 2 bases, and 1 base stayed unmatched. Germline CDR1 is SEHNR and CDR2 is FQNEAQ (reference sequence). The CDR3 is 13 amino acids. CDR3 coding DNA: TGTGCCAGCAGGGGACAGGGACAAGAGACCCAGTACTTC. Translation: CASRGQGQETQYF.

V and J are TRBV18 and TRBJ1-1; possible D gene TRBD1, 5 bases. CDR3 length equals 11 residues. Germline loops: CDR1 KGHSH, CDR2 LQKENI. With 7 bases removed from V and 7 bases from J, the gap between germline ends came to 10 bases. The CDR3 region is CASFGGGEAFF. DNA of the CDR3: TGTGCCAGCTTCGGCGGGGGTGAAGCTTTCTTT.

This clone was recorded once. CDR3 bases: TGTGCCAGCAGCGGACTAGCGGGGGGGCCCGGTGATACGCAGTATTTT. Protein sequence: CASSGLAGGPGDTQYF. V is TRBV9 and J is TRBJ2-3; 14 bases align to TRBD2. The length of the CDR3 is 16 residues. V gave up 3 bases and J gave up 6 bases; unmatched junction bases: 6. In germline, CDR1 is SGDLS, CDR2 YYNGEE.

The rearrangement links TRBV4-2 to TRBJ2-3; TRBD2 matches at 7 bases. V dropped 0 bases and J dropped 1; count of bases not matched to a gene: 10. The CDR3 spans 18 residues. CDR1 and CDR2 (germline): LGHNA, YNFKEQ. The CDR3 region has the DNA TGTGCCAGCAGCCAAGATCCTAGCGGAGCCCCCGGCACAGATACGCAGTATTTT. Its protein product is CASSQDPSGAPGTDTQYF.

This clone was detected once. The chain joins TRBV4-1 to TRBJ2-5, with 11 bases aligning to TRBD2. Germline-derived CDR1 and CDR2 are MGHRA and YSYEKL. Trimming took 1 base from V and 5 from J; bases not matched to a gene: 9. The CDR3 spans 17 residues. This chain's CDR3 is CASSQVPSGGPPETQYF. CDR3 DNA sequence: TGCGCCAGCAGCCAAGTCCCTAGCGGGGGGCCCCCGGAGACCCAGTACTTC.

The CDR3, as DNA: TGTGCCCATCGGGGTACAAATCAGCCCCAGCATTTT. Amino acid sequence: CAHRGTNQPQHF. V usage is TRBV28 and J usage is TRBJ1-5; no firm D call. Germline CDR1 and CDR2: MDHEN and SYDVKM. V gave up 11 bases and J gave up 4 bases, with 12 bases separating them. There are 12 residues in the CDR3.

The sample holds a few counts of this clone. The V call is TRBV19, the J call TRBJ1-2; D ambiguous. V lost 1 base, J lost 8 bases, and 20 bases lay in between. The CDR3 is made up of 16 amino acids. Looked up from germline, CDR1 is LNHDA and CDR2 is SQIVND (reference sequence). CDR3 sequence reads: CASSIGGEGTRVGYTF. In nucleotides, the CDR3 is TGTGCCAGTAGTATAGGTGGCGAGGGAACTAGGGTCGGCTACACCTTC. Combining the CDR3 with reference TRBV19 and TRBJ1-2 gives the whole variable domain DGGITQSPKYLFRKEGQNVTLSCEQNLNHDAMYWYRQDPGQGLRLIYYSQIVNDFQKGDIAEGYSVSREKKESFPLTVTSAQKNPTAFYLCASSIGGEGTRVGYTFGSGTRLTVV.

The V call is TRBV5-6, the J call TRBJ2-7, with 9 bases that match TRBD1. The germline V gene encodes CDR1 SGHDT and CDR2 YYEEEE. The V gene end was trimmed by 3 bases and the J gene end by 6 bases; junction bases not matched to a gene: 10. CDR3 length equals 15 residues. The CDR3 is CASSSRDRVRGEQYF. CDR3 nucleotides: TGTGCCAGCAGCTCTCGGGACAGGGTAAGAGGCGAGCAGTACTTC.

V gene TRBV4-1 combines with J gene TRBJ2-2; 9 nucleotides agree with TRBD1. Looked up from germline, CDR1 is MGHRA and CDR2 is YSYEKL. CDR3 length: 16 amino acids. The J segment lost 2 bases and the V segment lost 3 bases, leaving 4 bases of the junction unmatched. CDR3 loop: CASSHGTGFNTGELFF. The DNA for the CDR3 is TGCGCCAGCAGCCACGGGACAGGGTTCAACACCGGGGAGCTGTTTTTT.

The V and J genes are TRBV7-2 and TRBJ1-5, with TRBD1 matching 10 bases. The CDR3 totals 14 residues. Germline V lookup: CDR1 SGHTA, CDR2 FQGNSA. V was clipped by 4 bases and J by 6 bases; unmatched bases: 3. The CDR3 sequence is CASSSGQGGQPQHF. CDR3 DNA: TGTGCCAGCAGCTCCGGACAGGGGGGTCAGCCCCAGCATTTT.

CDR3 sequence reads: CASSILPGVPSYEQYF. CDR3 coding DNA: TGTGCCAGCAGTATCCTTCCGGGAGTCCCCTCCTACGAGCAGTACTTC. The V call is TRBV27, the J call TRBJ2-7, with D maybe TRBD2 (6 bases). There are 16 residues in the CDR3. V was pared by 5 bases and J by 0 bases, with 17 bases between. Germline assignment: CDR1 MNHEY and CDR2 SMNVEV (reference sequence).

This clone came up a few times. As DNA, the CDR3 is TGTGCCAGCAGCCAAGACAGAATAGAAGCTTTCTTT. This encodes CASSQDRIEAFF. The rearrangement joins TRBV4-2 to TRBJ1-1; no clear D. Trimming stripped 0 bases from V and 8 bases from J, with 7 bases between. This CDR3 has 12 amino acids. Per the germline V gene, CDR1 is LGHNA and CDR2 is YNFKEQ.

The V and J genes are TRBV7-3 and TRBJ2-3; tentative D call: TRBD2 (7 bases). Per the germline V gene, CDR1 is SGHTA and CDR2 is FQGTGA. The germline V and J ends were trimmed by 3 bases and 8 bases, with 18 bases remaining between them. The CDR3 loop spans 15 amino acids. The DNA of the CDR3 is TGTGCCAGCAGCTTGCGGGGCGGGGGCCCGGGTACGCAGTATTTT. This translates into CASSLRGGGPGTQYF.

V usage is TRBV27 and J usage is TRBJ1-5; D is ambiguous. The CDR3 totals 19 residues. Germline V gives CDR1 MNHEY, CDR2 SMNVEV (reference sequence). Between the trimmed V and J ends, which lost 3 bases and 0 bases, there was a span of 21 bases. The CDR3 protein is CASSLEGSSRYYSNQPQHF. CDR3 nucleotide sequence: TGTGCCAGCAGTTTGGAAGGAAGTTCGAGGTATTATAGCAATCAGCCCCAGCATTTT.

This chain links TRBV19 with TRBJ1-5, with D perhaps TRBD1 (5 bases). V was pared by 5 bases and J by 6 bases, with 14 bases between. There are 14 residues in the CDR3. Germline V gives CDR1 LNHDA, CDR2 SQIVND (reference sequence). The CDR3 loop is CASSSGEMSQPQHF. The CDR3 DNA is TGTGCCAGTAGTTCGGGGGAAATGAGTCAGCCCCAGCATTTT.

The CDR3 DNA reads TGCGCCAGCAGAGGAGTGAGGGCCTCCTTTGACACAGATACGCAGTATTTT. It translates to CASRGVRASFDTDTQYF. J is TRBJ2-3 and V is TRBV5-1; TRBD2 is a possible D gene (5 bases). V was pared by 5 bases and J by 2 bases, with 21 bases between. The germline CDR1 and CDR2 sequences are SGHRS and YFSETQ. The length of the CDR3 is 17 residues.

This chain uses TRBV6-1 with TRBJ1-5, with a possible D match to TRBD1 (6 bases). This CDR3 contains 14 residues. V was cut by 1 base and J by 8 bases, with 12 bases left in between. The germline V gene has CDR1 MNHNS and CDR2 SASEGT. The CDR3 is CASSEGQGPEPQHF. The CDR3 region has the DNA TGTGCCAGCAGTGAAGGGCAGGGGCCCGAGCCCCAGCATTTT.

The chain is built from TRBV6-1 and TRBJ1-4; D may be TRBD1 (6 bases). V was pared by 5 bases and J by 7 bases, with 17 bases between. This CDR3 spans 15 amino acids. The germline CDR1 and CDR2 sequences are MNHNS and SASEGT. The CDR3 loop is CASSNVQGLGEKLFF. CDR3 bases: TGTGCCAGCAGTAATGTACAGGGATTGGGTGAAAAACTGTTTTTT.

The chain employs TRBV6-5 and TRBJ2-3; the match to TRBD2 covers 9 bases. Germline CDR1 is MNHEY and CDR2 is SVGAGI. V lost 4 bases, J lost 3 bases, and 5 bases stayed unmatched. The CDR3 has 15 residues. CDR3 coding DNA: TGTGCCAGCAGTTCCCGCGGGAGGGGGACAGATACGCAGTATTTT. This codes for CASSSRGRGTDTQYF.

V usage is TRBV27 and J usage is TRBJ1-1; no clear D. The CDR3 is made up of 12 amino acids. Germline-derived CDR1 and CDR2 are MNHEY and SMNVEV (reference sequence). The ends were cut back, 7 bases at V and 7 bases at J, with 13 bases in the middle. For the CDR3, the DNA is TGTGCCAGCATGGCCGCTGCTGGTGAAGCTTTCTTT. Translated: CASMAAAGEAFF.

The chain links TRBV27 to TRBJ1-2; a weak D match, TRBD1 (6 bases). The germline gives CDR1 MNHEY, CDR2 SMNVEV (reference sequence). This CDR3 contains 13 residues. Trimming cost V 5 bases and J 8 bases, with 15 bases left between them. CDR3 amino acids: CASSTYRENGYTF. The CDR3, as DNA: TGTGCCAGCAGTACGTACAGGGAGAACGGCTACACCTTC.